The text below deals with one TCR beta chain. The sample originates from a study of blood T cell repertoires in COVID-19. Study in general: The origin of the acute and convalescent COVID-19 samples was the United States, Italy and Spain. In each case, the material was cDNA or gDNA derived from T cells, B-cell-depleted T cells, or PBMCs.

In the original analysis: Amplifying reference gene primers gave estimates of nucleated cell counts. Produced via immunoSEQ multiplex PCR; TCRdb's table is partial and in-frame only. V, J and clone size are those of that table, while D and trimming were read from the DNA. The sample contains over 100,000 clones, 80% of which appear only once. CDR1 and CDR2 (germline): SQVTM, ANQGSEA. With V trimmed by 7 bases and J by 6 bases, 9 bases remained unmatched. The CDR3 covers 13 residues. Specimen: peripheral blood. The sequence derives from a human donor in a cohort sampled during active or convalescent COVID-19. The chain is built from TRBV29-1 and TRBJ1-5, with 7 bases matching TRBD1. This CDR3 is CSAQGGGGQPQHF. The CDR3 coding sequence is TGCAGCGCCCAAGGAGGGGGCGGTCAGCCCCAGCATTTT. The variable domain in full, completed from reference TRBV29-1 and TRBJ1-5, reads SAVISQKPSRDICQRGTSLTIQCQVDSQVTMMFWYRQQPGQSLTLIATANQGSEATYESGFVIDKFPISRPNLTFSTLTVSNMSPEDSSIYLCSAQGGGGQPQHFGDGTRLSIL.